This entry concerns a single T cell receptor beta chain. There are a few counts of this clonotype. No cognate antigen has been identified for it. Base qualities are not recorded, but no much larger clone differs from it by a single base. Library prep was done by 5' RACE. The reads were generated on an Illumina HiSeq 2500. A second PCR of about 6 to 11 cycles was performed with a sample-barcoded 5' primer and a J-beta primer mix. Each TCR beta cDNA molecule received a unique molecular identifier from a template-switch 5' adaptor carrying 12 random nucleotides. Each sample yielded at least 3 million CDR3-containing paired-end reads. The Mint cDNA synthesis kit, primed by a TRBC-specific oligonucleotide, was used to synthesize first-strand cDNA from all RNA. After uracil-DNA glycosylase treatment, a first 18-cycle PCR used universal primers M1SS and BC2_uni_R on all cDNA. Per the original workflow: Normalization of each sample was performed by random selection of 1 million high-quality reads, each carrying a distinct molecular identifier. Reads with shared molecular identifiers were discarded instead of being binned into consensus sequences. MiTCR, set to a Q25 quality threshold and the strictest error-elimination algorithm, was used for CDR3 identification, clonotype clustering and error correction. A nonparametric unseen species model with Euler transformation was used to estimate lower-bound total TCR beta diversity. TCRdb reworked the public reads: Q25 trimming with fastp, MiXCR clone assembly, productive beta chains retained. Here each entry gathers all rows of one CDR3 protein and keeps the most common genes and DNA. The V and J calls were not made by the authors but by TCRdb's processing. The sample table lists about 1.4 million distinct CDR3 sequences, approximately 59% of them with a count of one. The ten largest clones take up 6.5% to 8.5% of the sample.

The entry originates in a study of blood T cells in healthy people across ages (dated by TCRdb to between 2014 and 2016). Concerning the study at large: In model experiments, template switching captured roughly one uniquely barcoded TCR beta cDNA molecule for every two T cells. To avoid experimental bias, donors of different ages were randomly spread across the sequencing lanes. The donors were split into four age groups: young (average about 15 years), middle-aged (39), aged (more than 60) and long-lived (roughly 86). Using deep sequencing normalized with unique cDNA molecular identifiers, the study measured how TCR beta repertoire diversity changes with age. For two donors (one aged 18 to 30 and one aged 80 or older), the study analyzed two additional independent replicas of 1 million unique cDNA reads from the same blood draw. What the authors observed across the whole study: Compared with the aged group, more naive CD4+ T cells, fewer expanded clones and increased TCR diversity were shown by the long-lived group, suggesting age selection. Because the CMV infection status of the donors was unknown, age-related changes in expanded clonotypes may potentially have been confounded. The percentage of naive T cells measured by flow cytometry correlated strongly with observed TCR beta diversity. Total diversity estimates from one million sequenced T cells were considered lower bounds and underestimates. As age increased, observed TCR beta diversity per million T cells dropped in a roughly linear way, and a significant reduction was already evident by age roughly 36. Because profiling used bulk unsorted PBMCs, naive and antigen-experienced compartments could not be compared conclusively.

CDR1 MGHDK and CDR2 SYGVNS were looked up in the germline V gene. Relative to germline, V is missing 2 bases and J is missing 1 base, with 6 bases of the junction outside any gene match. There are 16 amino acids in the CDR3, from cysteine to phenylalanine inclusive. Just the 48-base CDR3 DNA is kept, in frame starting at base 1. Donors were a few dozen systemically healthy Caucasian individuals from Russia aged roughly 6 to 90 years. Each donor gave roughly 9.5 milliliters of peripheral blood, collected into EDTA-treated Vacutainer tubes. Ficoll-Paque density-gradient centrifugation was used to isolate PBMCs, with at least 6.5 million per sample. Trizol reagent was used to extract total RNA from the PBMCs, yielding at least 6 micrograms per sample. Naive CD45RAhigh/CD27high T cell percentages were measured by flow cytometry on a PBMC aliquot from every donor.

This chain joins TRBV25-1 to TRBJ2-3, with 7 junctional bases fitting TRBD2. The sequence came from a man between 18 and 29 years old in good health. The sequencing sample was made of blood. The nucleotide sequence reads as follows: TGTGCCAGCAGTGAAAGCAAGGGGAGGGGCACAGATACGCAGTATTTT. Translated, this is CASSESKGRGTDTQYF. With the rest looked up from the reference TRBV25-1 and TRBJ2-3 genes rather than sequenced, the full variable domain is EADIYQTPRYLVIGTGKKITLECSQTMGHDKMYWYQQDPGMELHLIHYSYGVNSTEKGDLSSESTVSRIRTEHFPLTLESARPSHTSQYLCASSESKGRGTDTQYFGPGTRLTVL.